Each of the 11 T cell receptor beta chains below was sequenced from the same sample in a study of blood T cell repertoires in COVID-19. Only in-frame clones appear in the TCRdb table, and some are missing; sequencing was by immunoSEQ multiplex PCR. The table shows fewer than 250,000 clones, with around 79% occurring only once. Sequenced input: peripheral blood. The source of these receptors is a woman between 45 and 60 years old with acute or convalescent COVID-19.

This sequence joins TRBV14 and TRBJ2-1, with 7 bases that match TRBD1. The germline gives CDR1 SGHDN, CDR2 FVKESK. With V trimmed by 4 bases and J by 14 bases, 8 bases remained unmatched. This CDR3 region has 12 residues. The CDR3 region is CASSPTGPQKFF. Written as DNA, the CDR3 is TGTGCCAGCAGCCCGACAGGGCCTCAGAAGTTCTTC.

The chain recombines TRBV19 with TRBJ2-3, with 12 bases matching TRBD2. This CDR3 has 16 residues. The V gene end was trimmed by 6 bases and the J gene end by 4 bases; junction bases not matched to a gene: 8. CDR1 is LNHDA and CDR2 is SQIVND in the germline V gene (reference sequence). The CDR3 spells CASRRTSGVAADTQYF. Here the CDR3 DNA reads TGTGCCAGTAGAAGGACTAGCGGGGTCGCGGCAGATACGCAGTATTTT.

In its sample, this clone was seen once. The chain links TRBV5-1 to TRBJ2-7, with 8 bases identical to TRBD1. This CDR3 comprises 13 residues. Trimming cost V 3 bases and J 4 bases; bases outside gene matches: 3. Per the germline V gene, CDR1 is SGHRS and CDR2 is YFSETQ. This CDR3 reads CASSSTGAYEQYF. CDR3 sequence (DNA): TGCGCCAGCAGCTCGACAGGGGCTTACGAGCAGTACTTC.

V and J are TRBV10-3 and TRBJ1-5, with TRBD1 matching 7 bases. The CDR3 is 13 residues long. Germline loops: CDR1 ENHRY, CDR2 SYGVKD. The V segment lost 6 bases and the J segment 4 bases; nucleotides outside the gene matches: 3. The CDR3 protein is CAIRGQINQPQHF. DNA for the CDR3: TGTGCCATCAGGGGACAGATAAATCAGCCCCAGCATTTT.

The rearrangement uses TRBV6-5 and TRBJ2-7, with D possibly TRBD2 on 6 matching bases. V gave up 8 bases and J gave up 4 bases, with 18 bases separating them. Germline assignment: CDR1 MNHEY and CDR2 SVGAGI. The CDR3 extends over 14 amino acids. CDR3 amino acids: CASSLRRESYEQYF. In DNA, the CDR3 is TGTGCCAGCTCCTTGAGGCGGGAATCTTACGAGCAGTACTTC.

The V call is TRBV28, the J call TRBJ2-7; TRBD1 agrees at 7 bases. With 6 bases clipped from V and 2 bases from J, the junction kept 4 bases outside the gene matches. Germline V CDR1 and CDR2: MDHEN, SYDVKM. This CDR3 has 13 residues. The CDR3 region is CASRSGQTYEQYF. CDR3 sequence (DNA): TGTGCCAGCAGGTCGGGACAGACCTACGAGCAGTACTTC.

The gene calls are TRBV20-1 and TRBJ2-1; the match to TRBD2 covers 7 bases. The length of the CDR3 is 11 residues. Germline CDR1 DFQATT, CDR2 SNEGSKA (reference sequence). With 2 bases clipped from V and 9 bases from J, the junction kept 1 base outside the gene matches. CDR3: CSARLAVEQFF. The CDR3 nucleotides are TGCAGTGCTAGACTAGCGGTTGAGCAGTTCTTC.

V gene TRBV5-6 combines with J gene TRBJ1-2; the D gene is possibly TRBD1 (5 bases). The V gene's germline CDR1 is SGHDT and CDR2 YYEEEE. V was shortened by 0 bases and J by 7 bases, with 22 bases between the two germline ends. The CDR3 runs 17 residues. In DNA form, the CDR3 reads TGTGCCAGCAGCTTGGCCGGGAGTGTAGGGGAAATAGGTGGCTACACCTTC. It translates to CASSLAGSVGEIGGYTF. Drawing the rest from reference TRBV5-6 and TRBJ1-2, the complete variable domain is DAGVTQSPTHLIKTRGQQVTLRCSPKSGHDTVSWYQQALGQGPQFIFQYYEEEERQRGNFPDRFSGHQFPNYSSELNVNALLLGDSALYLCASSLAGSVGEIGGYTFGSGTRLTVV.

This clone came up once. The chain is built from TRBV4-2 and TRBJ1-5; 8 positions match TRBD1. CDR3 length equals 16 residues. V trimming: 0 bases; J trimming: 3 bases; junction bases outside the gene matches: 4. Per germline, CDR1 LGHNA and CDR2 YNFKEQ. Here the CDR3 DNA reads TGTGCCAGCAGCCAAGACCAACAGGGGGTCAATCAGCCCCAGCATTTT. Its protein product is CASSQDQQGVNQPQHF.

The rearrangement joins TRBV29-1 to TRBJ2-1; TRBD1 matches 9 bases. This CDR3 contains 14 residues. The V segment lost 1 base and the J segment 3 bases; nucleotides outside the gene matches: 1. Germline CDR1 reads SQVTM; CDR2 reads ANQGSEA. Here the CDR3 reads CSVEGDRVYNEQFF. The CDR3, as DNA: TGCAGCGTTGAAGGGGACAGGGTCTACAATGAGCAGTTCTTC.

Remarks on this clone: Other DNA sequences in the sample encode the same CDR3. The rearrangement uses TRBV11-2 and TRBJ1-6; D gene ambiguous. The CDR3 runs 13 residues. Between the trimmed V and J ends, which lost 0 bases and 7 bases, there was a span of 4 bases. Germline V gene lookup returns CDR1 SGHAT and CDR2 FQNNGV. CDR3 nucleotides: TGTGCCAGCAGCTTAGAACGGAATTCACCCCTCCACTTT. This encodes CASSLERNSPLHF.